Below, 2 T cell receptor beta chains from the same sample are listed, as sequenced in a study of T cell responses to AZD1222 COVID-19 vaccine. Sequenced by immunoSEQ multiplex PCR; TCRdb stores in-frame clones only, minus some. The profile shows about 54,000 clones, roughly 90% of them singletons. The starting material was peripheral blood, obtained on day 0 of AZD1222 vaccination. All receptors come from an adult in good health.

The chain joins TRBV7-6 to TRBJ2-5, with D unclear. Germline CDR1 and CDR2: SGHVS and FNYEAQ. The V end lost 5 bases, the J end lost 5 bases, and 6 bases lay between the germline ends. This CDR3 has 11 amino acids. The CDR3 sequence: CASSPSETQYF. The CDR3 region has the DNA TGTGCCAGCAGCCCGTCGGAGACCCAGTACTTC.

The V gene is TRBV5-4, the J gene TRBJ2-7; perhaps TRBD2 as D (6 bases). The CDR3 totals 15 residues. V was pared by 4 bases and J by 0 bases, with 14 bases between. Germline CDR1 SGHNT, CDR2 YYREEE (reference sequence). CDR3 nucleotides: TGTGCCAGCAGCCCGGGACTCACGAGCTCCTACGAGCAGTACTTC. Its protein is CASSPGLTSSYEQYF.